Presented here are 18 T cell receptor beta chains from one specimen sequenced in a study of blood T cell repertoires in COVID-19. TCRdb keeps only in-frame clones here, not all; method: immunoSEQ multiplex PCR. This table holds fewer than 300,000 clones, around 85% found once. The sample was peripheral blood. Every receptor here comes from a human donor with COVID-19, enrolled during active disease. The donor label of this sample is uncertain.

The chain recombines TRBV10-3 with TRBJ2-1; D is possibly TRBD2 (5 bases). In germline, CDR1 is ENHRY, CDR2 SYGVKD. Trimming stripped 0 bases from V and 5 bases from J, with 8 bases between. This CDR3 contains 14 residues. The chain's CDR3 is CAISESNGDNEQFF. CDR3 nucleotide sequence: TGTGCCATCAGTGAGTCGAACGGGGACAATGAGCAGTTCTTC.

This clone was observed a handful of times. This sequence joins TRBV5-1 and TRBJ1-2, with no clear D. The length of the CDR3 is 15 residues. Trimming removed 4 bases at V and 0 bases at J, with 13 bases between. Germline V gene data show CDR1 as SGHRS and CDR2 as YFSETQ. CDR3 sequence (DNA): TGCGCCAGCAGCCCCGGAAACACAGCTAACTATGGCTACACCTTC. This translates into CASSPGNTANYGYTF.

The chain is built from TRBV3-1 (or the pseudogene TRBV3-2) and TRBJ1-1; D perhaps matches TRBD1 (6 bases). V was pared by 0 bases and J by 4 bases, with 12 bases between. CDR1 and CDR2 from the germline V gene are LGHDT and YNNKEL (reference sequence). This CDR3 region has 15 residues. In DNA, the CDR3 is TGTGCCAGCAGCCAAGATCAAACAGGGCGCACTGAAGCTTTCTTT. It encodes CASSQDQTGRTEAFF.

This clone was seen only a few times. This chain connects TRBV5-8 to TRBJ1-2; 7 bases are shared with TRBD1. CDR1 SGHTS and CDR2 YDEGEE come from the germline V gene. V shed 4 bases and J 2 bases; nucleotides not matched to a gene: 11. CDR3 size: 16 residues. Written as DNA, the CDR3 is TGTGCCAGCAGCACCTATTCCCGCAGGGGGAACTATGGCTACACCTTC. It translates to CASSTYSRRGNYGYTF.

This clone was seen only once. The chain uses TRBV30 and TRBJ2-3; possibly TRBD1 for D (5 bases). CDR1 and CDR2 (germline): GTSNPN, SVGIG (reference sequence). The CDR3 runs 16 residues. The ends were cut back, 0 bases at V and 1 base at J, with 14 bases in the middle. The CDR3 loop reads CAWSVGVEPGTDTQYF. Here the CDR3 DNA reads TGTGCCTGGAGTGTAGGGGTTGAGCCAGGCACAGATACGCAGTATTTT.

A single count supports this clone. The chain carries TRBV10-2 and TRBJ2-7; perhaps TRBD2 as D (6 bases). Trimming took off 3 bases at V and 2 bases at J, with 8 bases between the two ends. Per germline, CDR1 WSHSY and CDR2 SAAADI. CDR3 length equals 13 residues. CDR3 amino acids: CASSEVAAYEQYF. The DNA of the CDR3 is TGCGCCAGCAGTGAAGTAGCGGCCTACGAGCAGTACTTC.

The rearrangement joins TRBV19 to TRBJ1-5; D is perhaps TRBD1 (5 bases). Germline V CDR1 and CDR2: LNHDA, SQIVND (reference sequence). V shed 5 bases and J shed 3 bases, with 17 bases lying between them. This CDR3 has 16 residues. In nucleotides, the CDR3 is TGTGCCAGTAGTTCGCCGCGGACAAGAAACAATCAGCCCCAGCATTTT. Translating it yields CASSSPRTRNNQPQHF.

The CDR3 region is CASSLLPGATDTQYF. CDR3 bases: TGTGCCAGCAGCTTATTACCGGGAGCCACAGATACGCAGTATTTT. The V and J genes are TRBV7-6 and TRBJ2-3, with a weak D call TRBD2 (6 bases). V gave up 2 bases and J gave up 2 bases, with 11 bases separating them. The CDR3 is 15 residues long. The germline gives CDR1 SGHVS, CDR2 FNYEAQ. The complete variable domain, with remaining parts taken from reference TRBV7-6 and TRBJ2-3, reads GAGVSQSPRYKVTKRGQDVALRCDPISGHVSLYWYRQALGQGPEFLTYFNYEAQQDKSGLPNDRFSAERPEGSISTLTIQRTEQRDSAMYRCASSLLPGATDTQYFGPGTRLTVL.

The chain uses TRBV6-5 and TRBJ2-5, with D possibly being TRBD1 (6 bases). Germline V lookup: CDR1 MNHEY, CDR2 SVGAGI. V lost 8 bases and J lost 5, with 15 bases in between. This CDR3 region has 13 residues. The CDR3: CASSQGIGETQYF. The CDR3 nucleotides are TGTGCCAGCTCACAGGGTATCGGCGAGACCCAGTACTTC.

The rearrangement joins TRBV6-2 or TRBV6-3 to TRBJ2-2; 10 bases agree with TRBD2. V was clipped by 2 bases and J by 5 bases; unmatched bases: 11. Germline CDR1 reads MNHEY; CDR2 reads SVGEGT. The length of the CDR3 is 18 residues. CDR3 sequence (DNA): TGTGCCAGCAGTTACGTCCGAAGCGGGAGGGCATGGACCGGGGAGCTGTTTTTT. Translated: CASSYVRSGRAWTGELFF.

The CDR3 DNA reads TGTGCCAGCAGCGCCGGACAGGGGGCCTACAATGAGCAGTTCTTC. Protein: CASSAGQGAYNEQFF. The chain combines TRBV7-8 with TRBJ2-1; 10 nucleotides agree with TRBD1. CDR1 and CDR2 from the germline V gene are SGHVS and FQNEAQ. Germline trimming cut 5 bases from V and 2 bases from J; bases unmatched to any gene: 3. The CDR3 is 15 amino acids.

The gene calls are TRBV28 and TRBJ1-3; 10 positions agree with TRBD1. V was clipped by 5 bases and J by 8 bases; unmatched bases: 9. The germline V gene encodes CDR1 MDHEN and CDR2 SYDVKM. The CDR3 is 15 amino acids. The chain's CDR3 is CASSISGTGVYTIYF. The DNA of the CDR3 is TGTGCCAGCAGTATTTCCGGGACAGGGGTGTACACCATATATTTT.

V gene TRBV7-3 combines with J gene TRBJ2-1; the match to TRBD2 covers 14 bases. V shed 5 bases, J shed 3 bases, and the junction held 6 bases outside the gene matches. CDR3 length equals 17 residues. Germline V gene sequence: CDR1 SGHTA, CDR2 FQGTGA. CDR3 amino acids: CASSPPTSGGDYNEQFF. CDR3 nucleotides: TGTGCCAGCAGCCCGCCGACTAGCGGGGGGGACTACAATGAGCAGTTCTTC.

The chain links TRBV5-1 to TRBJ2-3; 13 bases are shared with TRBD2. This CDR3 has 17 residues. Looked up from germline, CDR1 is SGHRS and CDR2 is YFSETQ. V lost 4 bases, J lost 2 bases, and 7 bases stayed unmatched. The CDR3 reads CASSRGLAGLVTDTQYF. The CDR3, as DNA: TGCGCCAGCAGCAGGGGACTAGCGGGATTAGTCACAGATACGCAGTATTTT.

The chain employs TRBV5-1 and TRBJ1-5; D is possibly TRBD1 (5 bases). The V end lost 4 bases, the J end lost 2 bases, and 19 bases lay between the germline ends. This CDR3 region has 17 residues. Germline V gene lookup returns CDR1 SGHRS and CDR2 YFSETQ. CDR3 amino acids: CASSPGEGPGGNQPQHF. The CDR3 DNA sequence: TGCGCCAGCAGCCCGGGGGAGGGACCCGGGGGCAATCAGCCCCAGCATTTT.

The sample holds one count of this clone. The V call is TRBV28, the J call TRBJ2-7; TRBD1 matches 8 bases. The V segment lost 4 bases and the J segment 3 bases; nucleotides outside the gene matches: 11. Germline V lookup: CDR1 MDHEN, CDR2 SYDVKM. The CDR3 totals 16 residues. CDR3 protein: CASSSQARDRIYEQYF. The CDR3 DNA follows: TGTGCCAGCAGTTCTCAGGCCCGGGACAGGATCTACGAGCAGTACTTC.

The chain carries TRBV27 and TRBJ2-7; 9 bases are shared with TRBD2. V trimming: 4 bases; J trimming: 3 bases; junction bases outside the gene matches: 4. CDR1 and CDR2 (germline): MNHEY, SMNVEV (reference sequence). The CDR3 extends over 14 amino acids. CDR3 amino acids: CASSWATSGYEQYF. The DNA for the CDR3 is TGTGCCAGCAGTTGGGCGACTAGCGGCTACGAGCAGTACTTC.

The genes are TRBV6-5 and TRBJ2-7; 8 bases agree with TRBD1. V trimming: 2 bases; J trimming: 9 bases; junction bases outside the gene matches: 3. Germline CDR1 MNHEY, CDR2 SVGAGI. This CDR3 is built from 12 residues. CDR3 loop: CASSYPDRGQYF. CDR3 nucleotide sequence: TGTGCCAGCAGTTACCCCGACAGGGGGCAGTACTTC.